The 3 T cell receptor beta chains below were found in one sample sequenced in a study of T cell responses to AZD1222 COVID-19 vaccine. The method was immunoSEQ multiplex PCR; TCRdb's version includes in-frame clones alone and lacks a portion of them. The sample shows around 99,000 clones, around 94% of them seen only once. Here the sequenced sample was peripheral blood, taken on day 0 of AZD1222 vaccination. Source of these receptors: an adult in good health.

A word on this clone: The same CDR3 also results from other DNA sequences found in this sample. The CDR3 sequence is CASSPDFSSYEQYF. The CDR3 nucleotides read TGTGCCAGCAGCCCCGACTTTAGCTCCTACGAGCAGTACTTC. The chain joins TRBV7-2 to TRBJ2-7; no firm D call. Per the germline V gene, CDR1 is SGHTA and CDR2 is FQGNSA. Trimming cost V 5 bases and J 0 bases, with 11 bases left between them. The CDR3 runs 14 residues.

This clone was detected a few times. V is TRBV2 and J is TRBJ2-1, with D perhaps TRBD1 or TRBD2 (6 bases each). The germline CDR1 and CDR2 sequences are SNHLY and FYNNEI. V gave up 6 bases and J gave up 7 bases, with 22 bases separating them. This CDR3 contains 16 residues. CDR3: CASSKEGGLDRNEQFF. CDR3 nucleotides: TGTGCCAGCAGCAAGGAGGGGGGATTAGACAGAAATGAGCAGTTCTTC. Based on the CDR3 plus reference TRBV2 and TRBJ2-1, the full variable domain is EPEVTQTPSHQVTQMGQEVILRCVPISNHLYFYWYRQILGQKVEFLVSFYNNEISEKSEIFDDQFSVERPDGSNFTLKIRSTKLEDSAMYFCASSKEGGLDRNEQFFGPGTRLTVL.

The chain is built from TRBV3-1 (or the pseudogene TRBV3-2) and TRBJ2-7; D might be TRBD2 (5 bases). This CDR3 comprises 16 residues. Between the trimmed V and J ends, which lost 1 base and 2 bases, there was a span of 15 bases. Per germline, CDR1 LGHDT and CDR2 YNNKEL (reference sequence). CDR3 region: CASSQARGGLAYEQYF. In nucleotides, the CDR3 is TGTGCCAGCAGCCAAGCGAGAGGCGGGCTCGCCTACGAGCAGTACTTC.